This passage covers 32 T cell receptor beta chains from one sample sequenced in a study of blood T cell repertoires in COVID-19. The data were produced by immunoSEQ multiplex PCR, yet TCRdb's version contains in-frame clones alone and is incomplete. The data contain around 16,000 clones, around 80% of them singletons. Specimen: peripheral blood. These receptors originate from a human donor in a cohort sampled during active COVID-19.

This clone was picked up one time. The genes are TRBV19 and TRBJ1-2; TRBD1 aligns across 8 bases. Germline V gives CDR1 LNHDA, CDR2 SQIVND (reference sequence). This CDR3 spans 13 amino acids. J gave up 7 bases and V 9 bases, and 10 bases lay outside the gene matches. In DNA form, the CDR3 reads TGTGCCAGCGTCAAGGACAGGGATCGTGGCTACACCTTC. Residues: CASVKDRDRGYTF.

The V call is TRBV3-1 (or the pseudogene TRBV3-2), the J call TRBJ2-7; possible D gene TRBD1, 6 bases. Germline V CDR1 and CDR2: LGHDT, YNNKEL (reference sequence). The CDR3 runs 14 residues. V was trimmed by 6 bases and J by 1 base, leaving 13 bases between them. CDR3: CASRFRTESYEQYF. CDR3 in DNA: TGTGCCAGCAGGTTTAGGACAGAATCCTACGAGCAGTACTTC.

There are a few counts of this clone. V gene TRBV5-6 combines with J gene TRBJ1-3; D is possibly TRBD1 (5 bases). V lost 4 bases and J lost 4, with 9 bases in between. The germline gives CDR1 SGHDT, CDR2 YYEEEE. CDR3 size: 13 residues. CDR3 loop: CASSPAGGNTIYF. Written as DNA, the CDR3 is TGTGCCAGCAGCCCCGCAGGGGGAAACACCATATATTTT.

The chain has TRBV6-6 and TRBJ1-2; D is possibly TRBD1 (6 bases). V was shortened by 7 bases and J by 4 bases, with 16 bases between the two germline ends. CDR1 MNHNY and CDR2 SVGAGI come from the germline V gene (reference sequence). The CDR3 loop spans 14 amino acids. The CDR3 spells CASTTGYRIYGYTF. The CDR3 DNA follows: TGTGCCAGCACTACAGGGTACCGTATCTATGGCTACACCTTC.

This clone is a singleton in its sample. The chain carries TRBV6-5 and TRBJ1-5; TRBD1 is a possible D gene (5 bases). This CDR3 comprises 13 residues. Trimming removed 7 bases from V and 3 bases from J, with 10 bases in between. CDR1 and CDR2 (germline): MNHEY, SVGAGI. The CDR3 reads CASNRQNNQPQHF. The CDR3 nucleotides are TGTGCCAGCAATAGACAGAACAATCAGCCCCAGCATTTT.

This chain joins TRBV28 and TRBJ2-1; TRBD2 agrees at 10 bases. Germline CDR1 MDHEN, CDR2 SYDVKM. There are 15 residues in the CDR3. The V segment lost 4 bases and the J segment 7 bases; nucleotides outside the gene matches: 7. In nucleotides, the CDR3 is TGTGCCAGCAGTTCAGCGGGGGGGGCCACAAATGAGCAGTTCTTC. Amino acids: CASSSAGGATNEQFF. The full variable domain, with the rest looked up from reference TRBV28 and TRBJ2-1, is DVKVTQSSRYLVKRTGEKVFLECVQDMDHENMFWYRQDPGLGLRLIYFSYDVKMKEKGDIPEGYSVSREKKERFSLILESASTNQTSMYLCASSSAGGATNEQFFGPGTRLTVL.

The rearrangement links TRBV12-3 or TRBV12-4 to TRBJ1-2; 9 nucleotides line up with TRBD1. With 7 bases clipped from V and 6 bases from J, the junction kept 6 bases outside the gene matches. The CDR3 consists of 13 residues. The CDR3 nucleotides read TGTGCCAGCACAACACAGGGGGCCCATGGCTACACCTTC. Protein sequence: CASTTQGAHGYTF.

This chain links TRBV10-3 with TRBJ2-1, with TRBD2 identical over 9 bases. The CDR3 covers 13 residues. J lost 14 bases, V lost 3 bases, and 8 bases had no gene match. Germline CDR1 ENHRY, CDR2 SYGVKD. The CDR3 sequence is CAISETGLAFKFF. In DNA form, the CDR3 reads TGTGCCATCAGTGAAACGGGACTAGCATTTAAGTTCTTC.

This clone was seen once. The rearrangement uses TRBV24-1 and TRBJ2-5; a weak D match, TRBD1 (5 bases). The CDR3 consists of 14 residues. Germline V gives CDR1 KGHDR, CDR2 SFDVKD. V was trimmed by 0 bases and J by 4 bases, leaving 8 bases between them. Written as DNA, the CDR3 is TGTGCCACCAGTGATTTGAGGGGTGGAGAGACCCAGTACTTC. It codes for CATSDLRGGETQYF.

The chain couples TRBV2 to TRBJ2-4; 7 positions agree with TRBD1. Looked up from germline, CDR1 is SNHLY and CDR2 is FYNNEI. This CDR3 contains 11 residues. V shed 6 bases and J 8 bases; nucleotides not matched to a gene: 1. The chain's CDR3 is CASRQGDIQYF. CDR3 nucleotide sequence: TGTGCCAGCAGGCAGGGGGACATTCAGTACTTC.

The chain employs TRBV7-3 and TRBJ2-5; D is ambiguous. The V and J ends lost 5 bases and 5 bases respectively, with 18 bases between them. The CDR3 length is 15 residues. Germline V gene lookup returns CDR1 SGHTA and CDR2 FQGTGA. Here the CDR3 reads CASSRTNNPRETQYF. For the CDR3, the DNA is TGTGCCAGCAGCCGAACGAATAATCCCCGGGAGACCCAGTACTTC.

The J gene is TRBJ2-3, the V gene TRBV6-5, with 9 bases fitting TRBD1. The germline V gene encodes CDR1 MNHEY and CDR2 SVGAGI. J was trimmed by 8 bases and V by 8 bases; bases with no gene match: 11. The CDR3 runs 14 residues. The CDR3 DNA reads as TGTGCCAGCTTCCGGGACAGGGTTACGTTTACGCAGTATTTT. It is translated as CASFRDRVTFTQYF.

The chain joins TRBV5-6 to TRBJ2-7; D gene ambiguous. Germline V gives CDR1 SGHDT, CDR2 YYEEEE. The CDR3 runs 14 residues. V lost 0 bases and J lost 2, with 9 bases in between. The CDR3 region has the DNA TGTGCCAGCAGCTTGGTTCTGTCTCCCTACGAGCAGTACTTC. Residues: CASSLVLSPYEQYF.

The chain uses TRBV25-1 and TRBJ2-7, with a tentative D call TRBD2 (5 bases). CDR3 length equals 14 residues. Deletions cut 1 base from V and 10 bases from J, with 17 bases between. In germline, CDR1 is MGHDK, CDR2 SYGVNS. CDR3 DNA sequence: TGTGCCAGCAGTGAATTGGGCGGGCCGACAACTCAGTACTTC. Amino acids: CASSELGGPTTQYF.

The chain links TRBV10-1 to TRBJ1-3; no firm D call. The germline gives CDR1 WNHNN, CDR2 SYGVQD (reference sequence). The CDR3 has 16 amino acids. Trimming took off 0 bases at V and 0 bases at J, with 9 bases between the two ends. The DNA of the CDR3 is TGCGCCAGCAGTGAGTCGCCGGGGATCTCTGGAAACACCATATATTTT. It encodes CASSESPGISGNTIYF.

The chain recombines TRBV6-2 or TRBV6-3 with TRBJ2-6, with 10 bases fitting TRBD1. The germline V gene has CDR1 MNHEY and CDR2 SVGEGT. The V and J ends lost 1 base and 0 bases, in that order; junction bases with no gene match: 9. This CDR3 is built from 20 residues. The CDR3 is CASSYYRDRQGASGANVLTF. In DNA, the CDR3 is TGTGCCAGCAGTTACTACCGGGATAGACAGGGGGCCTCTGGGGCCAACGTCCTGACTTTC.

The rearrangement links TRBV4-3 to TRBJ2-1, with D possibly matching TRBD2 (5 bases). This CDR3 contains 15 residues. Germline loops: CDR1 LGHNA, CDR2 YSLEER. V lost 2 bases to trimming and J lost 2 bases, with 10 bases between them. CDR3 sequence (DNA): TGCGCCAGCAGCCAAACTAGTAGGGCCTACAATGAGCAGTTCTTC. Its translation is CASSQTSRAYNEQFF.

The chain recombines TRBV7-2 with TRBJ2-5; 14 positions agree with TRBD2. The V gene end was trimmed by 1 base and the J gene end by 5 bases; junction bases not matched to a gene: 9. Germline V gene sequence: CDR1 SGHTA, CDR2 FQGNSA. CDR3 length: 18 amino acids. CDR3 DNA: TGTGCCAGCAGCTTAGACCCGGGACTAGCGGGAGTTGACGAGACCCAGTACTTC. Its translation is CASSLDPGLAGVDETQYF.

This clone has more than one count but fewer than ten. CDR3 sequence reads: CASSLSAGAYEQYF. The CDR3 DNA reads TGTGCCAGCAGCTTAAGCGCGGGAGCCTACGAGCAGTACTTC. J is TRBJ2-7 and V is TRBV7-8, with TRBD2 identical over 7 bases. J gave up 2 bases and V 2 bases, and 3 bases lay outside the gene matches. Germline V gene lookup returns CDR1 SGHVS and CDR2 FQNEAQ. CDR3 length: 14 residues.

For the CDR3, the DNA is TGTGCCAGTCGAGTGGGGGCGCGCCCGGGGGGCTATGGCTACACCTTC. This sequence encodes CASRVGARPGGYGYTF. The rearrangement uses TRBV14 and TRBJ1-2, with D possibly matching TRBD1 (6 bases). CDR1 SGHDN and CDR2 FVKESK come from the germline V gene. V lost 9 bases and J lost 4, with 24 bases in between. The CDR3 length is 16 residues.

The rearrangement joins TRBV15 to TRBJ1-5; 9 nucleotides agree with TRBD1. In germline, CDR1 is LNHNV, CDR2 YYDKDF (reference sequence). The CDR3 loop spans 14 amino acids. The V gene end was trimmed by 7 bases and the J gene end by 7 bases; junction bases not matched to a gene: 8. The CDR3, as DNA: TGTGCCACCAACCGGGACAGGGCCCCCCAGCCCCAGCATTTT. This gives the protein CATNRDRAPQPQHF.

The V call is TRBV25-1, the J call TRBJ2-2, with a tentative D call TRBD1 (6 bases). V shed 1 base and J shed 6 bases, with 12 bases lying between them. Germline CDR1 and CDR2: MGHDK and SYGVNS. This CDR3 spans 15 amino acids. The CDR3 sequence is CASSELGRGAGELFF. In DNA form, the CDR3 reads TGTGCCAGCAGTGAATTGGGCAGGGGTGCCGGGGAGCTGTTTTTT.

V is TRBV7-6 and J is TRBJ2-3, with 8 positions matching TRBD2. Per the germline V gene, CDR1 is SGHVS and CDR2 is FNYEAQ. The CDR3 covers 18 residues. Trimming removed 3 bases from V and 0 bases from J; junction bases left unmatched: 11. The CDR3 spells CASSFQPIRGGSTDTQYF. The CDR3 DNA is TGTGCCAGCAGCTTCCAACCGATCCGGGGGGGCAGCACAGATACGCAGTATTTT.

The count of this clone is one. This chain joins TRBV4-3 and TRBJ2-5; 8 bases match TRBD1. CDR1 and CDR2 from the germline V gene are LGHNA and YSLEER. The CDR3 consists of 15 residues. After removal of 0 bases from V and 9 bases from J, the junction contained 9 bases not matched to a gene. CDR3: CASSQEGSGGFAQYF. DNA for the CDR3: TGCGCCAGCAGCCAAGAAGGCTCAGGGGGCTTCGCCCAGTACTTC.

The chain is built from TRBV27 and TRBJ2-7; 7 nucleotides agree with TRBD1. The CDR3 contains 14 residues. The V gene's germline CDR1 is MNHEY and CDR2 SMNVEV (reference sequence). Losses at the gene ends were 11 bases for V and 3 bases for J; bases not matched to a gene: 13. CDR3 region: CASAPDRQGYEQYF. Written as DNA, the CDR3 is TGTGCCTCAGCTCCGGACAGGCAAGGCTACGAGCAGTACTTC.

CDR3 DNA sequence: TGCGCCAGCAGAGAACAGGTCAATCCCAGGGACACCATATATTTT. This encodes CASREQVNPRDTIYF. The chain is built from TRBV5-1 and TRBJ1-3, with D possibly matching TRBD1 (5 bases). The CDR3 covers 15 residues. V dropped 5 bases and J dropped 8 bases, with 20 bases sitting between them. Germline V gene lookup returns CDR1 SGHRS and CDR2 YFSETQ.

This clone was recorded a few times. The rearrangement joins TRBV29-1 to TRBJ1-2; weak D call: TRBD1 (6 bases). V lost 2 bases, J lost 7 bases, and 17 bases lay in between. Germline V gene data show CDR1 as SQVTM and CDR2 as ANQGSEA. This CDR3 has 14 amino acids. For the CDR3, the DNA is TGCAGCGTTGAACCGAGGCAGGGGAATCGTGGCTACACCTTC. It yields the protein CSVEPRQGNRGYTF.

V gene TRBV6-2 or TRBV6-3 combines with J gene TRBJ1-3; 8 bases line up with TRBD1. The V gene's germline CDR1 is MNHEY and CDR2 SVGEGT. The CDR3 has 17 residues. J gave up 2 bases and V 8 bases, and 14 bases lay outside the gene matches. DNA for the CDR3: TGTGCCAGCTGCCGAGACAGGGGCGAACTACCTGGAAACACCATATATTTT. Its protein product is CASCRDRGELPGNTIYF.

The rearrangement uses TRBV6-2 or TRBV6-3 and TRBJ2-6; D is ambiguous. The germline V gene encodes CDR1 MNHEY and CDR2 SVGEGT. V was cut by 2 bases and J by 0 bases, with 8 bases left in between. The CDR3 is 16 amino acids. CDR3 sequence (DNA): TGTGCCAGCAGTTACATGGCCAGCTCTGGGGCCAACGTCCTGACTTTC. Translation gives CASSYMASSGANVLTF.

The V call is TRBV14, the J call TRBJ2-2; D is unclear. V lost 0 bases and J 4 bases, leaving 9 bases between the germline ends. The CDR3 covers 15 residues. In germline, CDR1 is SGHDN, CDR2 FVKESK. The CDR3 loop is CASSQDWQSTGELFF. CDR3 nucleotides: TGTGCCAGCAGCCAAGATTGGCAATCCACCGGGGAGCTGTTTTTT.

As concerns this clone: Other DNA variants within this sample encode the same CDR3. The J gene is TRBJ1-5, the V gene TRBV6-5; 9 nucleotides align to TRBD1. CDR3 size: 14 residues. V lost 6 bases, J lost 6 bases, and 6 bases stayed unmatched. In germline, CDR1 is MNHEY, CDR2 SVGAGI. CDR3 DNA sequence: TGTGCCAGCAGCCCGGGGACAGGGCCTCAGCCCCAGCATTTT. Its protein is CASSPGTGPQPQHF.

The chain employs TRBV7-9 and TRBJ2-7, with 9 bases fitting TRBD2. This CDR3 spans 17 amino acids. V shed 2 bases and J 3 bases; nucleotides not matched to a gene: 11. Germline V gene lookup returns CDR1 SEHNR and CDR2 FQNEAQ (reference sequence). The DNA for the CDR3 is TGTGCCAGCAGCTTATTCAGCAGCGGGAGGTCCTTCTACGAGCAGTACTTC. As protein: CASSLFSSGRSFYEQYF. Full variable domain (rest looked up from reference TRBV7-9 and TRBJ2-7): DTGVSQNPRHKITKRGQNVTFRCDPISEHNRLYWYRQTLGQGPEFLTYFQNEAQLEKSRLLSDRFSAERPKGSFSTLEIQRTEQGDSAMYLCASSLFSSGRSFYEQYFGPGTRLTVT.